Listed below are T cell receptor beta chains from one sample, sequenced in a study of molecular identifiers for immune sequencing clone quantification. MiXCR, run by TCRdb on the PCR reads, gives a single entry per CDR3 protein. Of about 10,000 distinct CDR3 sequences listed, 18% are singletons. Sequenced input: naive CD8+ T cells from blood, with Jurkat cell RNA spiked in. These TCRs come from a human donor in good health. Some libraries in this study had Jurkat cell RNA spiked in. CDR3s include the opening cysteine and the closing phenylalanine or tryptophan. The D gene is left open where the match is weak. For some rows the clone size is stated as once, few or many, or as a class when expanded; others skip it.

D: NA
J: TRBJ1-2
size: few
V: TRBV9
DNA: TGTGCCAGCAGCCTCACCGGGTCCGCGCGCTATGGCTACACCTTC
CDR3: CASSLTGSARYGYTF

D: TRBD1
J: TRBJ2-7
size: many
V: TRBV20-1
DNA: TGCAGTGCTAGGTCGGGGGACAGGGAGTACGAGCAATACTTC
CDR3: CSARSGDREYEQYF

D: TRBD1
J: TRBJ2-2
size: many
V: TRBV3-1
DNA: TGTGCCAGCAACTCTCCTAGGGGGCGCCCCGGGGAGCTGTTTTTT
CDR3: CASNSPRGRPGELFF

D: TRBD2
J: TRBJ2-1
size: many
V: TRBV11-3
DNA: TGTGCCAGCAGCCCGTACGAGCGGGACTACAATGAGCAGTTCTTC
CDR3: CASSPYERDYNEQFF

D: NA
J: TRBJ2-1
size: medium-sized
V: TRBV10-1
DNA: TGCGCCAGCAGGACCCGGGAAATCAACAATGAGCAGTTCTTC
CDR3: CASRTREINNEQFF

D: TRBD1
J: TRBJ2-5
size: medium-sized
V: TRBV7-9
DNA: TGTGCCAGCAGCTTAGTACCGGGACAGGGCCAAGAGACCCAGTACTTC
CDR3: CASSLVPGQGQETQYF

D: NA
J: TRBJ2-7
size: many
V: TRBV4-1
DNA: TGCGCCAGCAGCCCACGACAGGCACGTTGCTACGAGCAGTACTTC
CDR3: CASSPRQARCYEQYF

D: NA
J: TRBJ2-3
size: medium-sized
V: TRBV4-1
DNA: TGCGCCAGCAGCCAAGAGGCCGGCCATGGTACGCAGTATTTT
CDR3: CASSQEAGHGTQYF

D: NA
J: TRBJ2-3
size: many
V: TRBV18
DNA: TGTGCCAGCTCACCCGGTGAGGATACGCAGTATTTT
CDR3: CASSPGEDTQYF

D: NA
J: TRBJ2-3
size: medium-sized
V: TRBV2
DNA: TGTGCCAGCAGCGGACCGGGGATCACAGATACGCAGTATTTT
CDR3: CASSGPGITDTQYF

D: NA
J: TRBJ1-1
size: medium-sized
V: TRBV9
DNA: TGTGCCAGCAGCGCCGAGGCACAGGTGAGCGGTGAAGCTTTCTTT
CDR3: CASSAEAQVSGEAFF

D: TRBD1
J: TRBJ2-1
size: few
V: TRBV5-5
DNA: TGTGCCAGCAGCGGGGACAGCACCTCCTACAATGAGCAGTTCTTC
CDR3: CASSGDSTSYNEQFF

D: NA
J: TRBJ2-7
size: medium-sized
V: TRBV29-1
DNA: TGCAGCGTTGAACTAACTGTGAACTACGAGCAGTACTTC
CDR3: CSVELTVNYEQYF

D: NA
J: TRBJ2-5
size: NA
V: TRBV20-1
DNA: TGCAGTGCTAGAGATCGGCAGACGGCAGGAGGGACCCAGTACTTC
CDR3: CSARDRQTAGGTQYF

D: NA
J: TRBJ1-5
size: many
V: TRBV27
DNA: TGTGCCAGCAGTTTAAAGGGACCCCTTAGCAATCAGCCCCAGCATTTT
CDR3: CASSLKGPLSNQPQHF

D: NA
J: TRBJ1-2
size: NA
V: TRBV12-3/TRBV12-4
DNA: TGTGCCAGCAGTTTACCGGCAGCCTATGGCTACACCTTC
CDR3: CASSLPAAYGYTF

D: TRBD1
J: TRBJ2-1
size: medium-sized
V: TRBV29-1
DNA: TGCAGCGTTGTTGGACCCGGGACAGAGGATGAGCAGTTCTTC
CDR3: CSVVGPGTEDEQFF

D: NA
J: TRBJ2-3
size: medium-sized
V: TRBV7-9
DNA: TGTGCCAGCAGCCCCTGGGGGTCTAGCGTAAGCACAGATACGCAGTATTTT
CDR3: CASSPWGSSVSTDTQYF

D: NA
J: TRBJ2-3
size: many
V: TRBV11-3
DNA: TGTGCCAGCAGCCCTCTGGACGGTACAGATACGCAGTATTTT
CDR3: CASSPLDGTDTQYF

D: TRBD2
J: TRBJ2-1
size: many
V: TRBV27
DNA: TGTGCCAGCAGTCAAGGACTAGCGGCCTACAATGAGCAGTTCTTC
CDR3: CASSQGLAAYNEQFF

D: NA
J: TRBJ2-7
size: many
V: TRBV12-3/TRBV12-4
DNA: TGTGCCAGCTCCTCTCCCGGAGGGGCGGGGTACGAGCAGTACTTC
CDR3: CASSSPGGAGYEQYF

D: NA
J: TRBJ2-4
size: medium-sized
V: TRBV19
DNA: TGTGCCAGTAGTCTGGCCCGGCGGGCCCTGATAGCCAAAAACATTCAGTACTTC
CDR3: CASSLARRALIAKNIQYF

D: NA
J: TRBJ2-7
size: many
V: TRBV16
DNA: TGTGCCAGCAGCCAATCGAGGCCCGAGCAGTACTTC
CDR3: CASSQSRPEQYF

D: NA
J: TRBJ2-7
size: NA
V: TRBV29-1
DNA: TGCAGCGTTGCTTATAGCCATAGCTCCTACGAGCAGTACTTC
CDR3: CSVAYSHSSYEQYF

D: NA
J: TRBJ1-4
size: many
V: TRBV29-1
DNA: TGCAGCGTTGAAGATCTTGGGGCAACTAATGAAAAACTGTTTTTT
CDR3: CSVEDLGATNEKLFF

D: TRBD2
J: TRBJ2-2
size: medium-sized
V: TRBV5-1
DNA: TGCGCCAGCAGCTCTTGGACTAGCGGCACCGGGGAGCTGTTTTTT
CDR3: CASSSWTSGTGELFF

D: TRBD1
J: TRBJ2-2
size: medium-sized
V: TRBV7-9
DNA: TGTGCCAGCAGCCCTCCATCGGGACAGTCGAACACCGGGGAGCTGTTTTTT
CDR3: CASSPPSGQSNTGELFF

D: NA
J: TRBJ2-1
size: medium-sized
V: TRBV25-1
DNA: TGTGCCAGCAGTGACCCCGGACAGTCCTACAATGAGCAGTTCTTC
CDR3: CASSDPGQSYNEQFF

D: NA
J: TRBJ2-7
size: few
V: TRBV19
DNA: TGTGCCAGTAGTATAAGATTCGCATCCTACGAGCAGTACTTC
CDR3: CASSIRFASYEQYF

D: NA
J: TRBJ2-6
size: medium-sized
V: TRBV11-2
DNA: TGTGCCAGCAGCTCCCCGCTGGACCAGTCTGGGGCCAACGTCCTGACTTTC
CDR3: CASSSPLDQSGANVLTF

D: TRBD1
J: TRBJ2-1
size: NA
V: TRBV3-1
DNA: TGTGCCAGCAGCGCCTACCCTGGACAGGGCCAATACAATGAGCAGTTCTTC
CDR3: CASSAYPGQGQYNEQFF

D: TRBD2
J: TRBJ2-7
size: few
V: TRBV5-1
DNA: TGCGCCAGCAGCTATACTAGCGGGAGCTACGAGCAGTACTTC
CDR3: CASSYTSGSYEQYF

D: TRBD1
J: TRBJ2-2
size: medium-sized
V: TRBV7-3
DNA: TGTGCCAGCAGCCTAAGGGGATGGAACAGGGGTCCCTCTCTACCAAACACCGGGGAGCTGTTTTTT
CDR3: CASSLRGWNRGPSLPNTGELFF

D: NA
J: TRBJ2-4
size: NA
V: TRBV12-3/TRBV12-4
DNA: TGTGCCAGCACCTTAGAGATCGGGAACAGCATTCAGTACTTC
CDR3: CASTLEIGNSIQYF

D: NA
J: TRBJ2-6
size: NA
V: TRBV11-2
DNA: TGTGCCAGCAGACACCCCGGGGGGCTTGCCAACGTCCTGACTTTC
CDR3: CASRHPGGLANVLTF